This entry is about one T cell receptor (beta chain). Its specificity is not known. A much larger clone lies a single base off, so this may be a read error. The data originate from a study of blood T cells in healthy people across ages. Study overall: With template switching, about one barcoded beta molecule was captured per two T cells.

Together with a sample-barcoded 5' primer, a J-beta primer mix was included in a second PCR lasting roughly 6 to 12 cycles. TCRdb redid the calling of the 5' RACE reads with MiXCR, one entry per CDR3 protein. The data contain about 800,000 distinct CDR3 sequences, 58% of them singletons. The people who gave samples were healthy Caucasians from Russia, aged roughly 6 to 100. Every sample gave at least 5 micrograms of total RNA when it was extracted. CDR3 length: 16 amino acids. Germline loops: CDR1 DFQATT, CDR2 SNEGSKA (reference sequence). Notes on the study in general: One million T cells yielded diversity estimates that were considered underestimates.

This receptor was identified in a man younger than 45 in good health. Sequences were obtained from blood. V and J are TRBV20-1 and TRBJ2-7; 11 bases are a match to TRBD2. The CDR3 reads CCATAIAGGHSYEQYF. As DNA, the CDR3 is TGCTGTGCTACTGCGATAGCGGGGGGGCACTCCTACGAGCAGTACTTC.